This is a list of T cell receptor beta chains from one sample in a study of T cell responses to AZD1222 COVID-19 vaccine. Profiling relied on immunoSEQ multiplex PCR, and the TCRdb table lists in-frame clones only, not all of them. The sample lists some 140,000 clones, roughly 89% occurring once. The sequenced sample was peripheral blood, obtained on day 0 of AZD1222 vaccination. Receptor source: an adult in good health. CDR3s include the opening cysteine and the closing phenylalanine or tryptophan. D genes are given only for firm matches. Not all rows give a size; the values are once, few, many and, for expanded clones, a class.

j_call | d_call | clone_size | v_call | cdr3_nt | cdr3_aa
TRBJ1-1 | TRBD1 | . | TRBV12-5 | TGTGCTAGTGGTTCGACAGGGCAGAGGGGGAACACTGAAGCTTTCTTT | CASGSTGQRGNTEAFF
TRBJ1-2 | TRBD1 | . | TRBV20-1 | TGCAGTGCACGGACAGGGAATGGCTACACCTTC | CSARTGNGYTF
TRBJ1-5 | . | . | TRBV9 | TGTGCCAGCAGCGCTTCAAGGGCGCCCCAGCCCCAGCATTTT | CASSASRAPQPQHF
TRBJ2-4 | TRBD1 | . | TRBV24-1 | TGTGCCACCAGTGAGTCCGGGACAGTGAAAAACATTCAGTACTTC | CATSESGTVKNIQYF
TRBJ1-2 | . | . | TRBV29-1 | TGCAGCGTTGAAGATCCGGGGAGCTATCGCTACACCTTC | CSVEDPGSYRYTF
TRBJ2-7 | . | . | TRBV27 | TGTGCCAGCAGCACCGCCGGGACACGGAACGAGCAGTACTTC | CASSTAGTRNEQYF
TRBJ1-6 | . | . | TRBV27 | TGTGCCAGCAGTACAATGGCCGACAGGAGCTCCTATAATTCACCCCTCCACTTT | CASSTMADRSSYNSPLHF
TRBJ2-7 | . | few | TRBV19 | TGTGCCAGTAGTCCGGGCCCATCCTACGAGCAGTACTTC | CASSPGPSYEQYF
TRBJ1-6 | . | . | TRBV7-3 | TGTGCCAGCAGCTCAGGAAATTCACCCCTCCACTTT | CASSSGNSPLHF
TRBJ2-7 | . | . | TRBV12-3/TRBV12-4 | TGTGCCAGCAGTGCAATTTTTTACGAGCAGTACTTC | CASSAIFYEQYF
TRBJ1-5 | . | . | TRBV7-2 | TGTGCCAGCAGCTTAGATGATCAGCCCCAGCATTTT | CASSLDDQPQHF
TRBJ1-2 | . | . | TRBV7-9 | TGTGCCAGCAGCTTAAGCGGGAGCACTAACTATGGCTACACCTTC | CASSLSGSTNYGYTF
TRBJ1-2 | TRBD1 | . | TRBV7-3 | TGTGCCAGCAGCCACTGGGGACAGGCCTATGGCTACACCTTC | CASSHWGQAYGYTF
TRBJ1-1 | . | . | TRBV18 | TGTGCCAGCTCACTGGGACACTTGAACACTGAAGCTTTCTTT | CASSLGHLNTEAFF
TRBJ2-7 | . | . | TRBV29-1 | TGCAGCGTTGAAGATAACCACGAGCAGTACTTC | CSVEDNHEQYF
TRBJ1-6 | . | . | TRBV7-9 | TGTGCCAGCAGCTCTACTACGTTACCCCTCCACTTT | CASSSTTLPLHF
TRBJ2-1 | TRBD2 | . | TRBV19 | TGTGCCAGTAGTACCCTTACTAGCGGGTTTCTTAATGAGCAGTTCTTC | CASSTLTSGFLNEQFF
TRBJ2-3 | . | . | TRBV12-5 | TGTGCTAGTGGCGCCGGACTGGGCTCAACAGATACGCAGTATTTT | CASGAGLGSTDTQYF
TRBJ1-1 | . | . | TRBV28 | TGTGCCAGCAGTATGGGGGGTCGGAGGAACACTGAAGCTTTCTTT | CASSMGGRRNTEAFF
TRBJ1-5 | . | . | TRBV27 | TGTGCCACCTCCGGACAGCTCTCGGACCAGCCCCAGCATTTT | CATSGQLSDQPQHF
TRBJ1-6 | TRBD1 | . | TRBV19 | TGTGCCAGTAGTATTGGGACAGGGGGCACTTCACCCCTCCACTTT | CASSIGTGGTSPLHF
TRBJ1-6 | . | few | TRBV11-2 | TGTGCCAGCAGCTTAGAGGCGCCCGCCTCCTATAATTCACCCCTCCACTTT | CASSLEAPASYNSPLHF
TRBJ1-3 | TRBD1 | once | TRBV28 | TGTGCCAGCACCGGGACAGGGGGCCGGGACTCTGGAAACACCATATATTTT | CASTGTGGRDSGNTIYF
TRBJ1-1 | . | . | TRBV9 | TGTGCCAGCAGCGTAGCCTACTCCAACACTGAAGCTTTCTTT | CASSVAYSNTEAFF
TRBJ1-3 | . | . | TRBV7-2 | TGTGCCAGCAGCTTAGCGGCAGGGTTCGGAAACACCATATATTTT | CASSLAAGFGNTIYF
TRBJ1-2 | . | . | TRBV27 | TGTGCCAGCAGCCTAACTCGGAACGATGGCTACACCTTC | CASSLTRNDGYTF
TRBJ1-1 | . | . | TRBV6-5 | TGTGCCAGCAGAAGAGGGTGGACTGAAGCTTTCTTT | CASRRGWTEAFF
TRBJ2-3 | . | . | TRBV28 | TGTGCCAGCAGCCCTGCTAGCACTTCACGGTATACGCAGTATTTT | CASSPASTSRYTQYF
TRBJ2-3 | . | . | TRBV6-6 | TGTGCCAGCAGTTATGGCAGGGGCGGCACAGATACGCAGTATTTT | CASSYGRGGTDTQYF
TRBJ1-3 | . | . | TRBV5-1 | TGCGCCAGCAGCTTGGAAGGAAGCTCTGGAAACACCATATATTTT | CASSLEGSSGNTIYF
TRBJ1-5 | . | . | TRBV7-2 | TGTGCCAGCAGCCAGTCCCTCACCACGACGCGGCCCCAGCATTTT | CASSQSLTTTRPQHF
TRBJ1-2 | . | . | TRBV20-1 | TGCAGTGCTAGTAGGCAGGATGGCTACACCTTC | CSASRQDGYTF
TRBJ1-2 | . | once | TRBV6-4 | TGTGCCAGCAGTGAGGGGTGGTCCCCGCACTATGGCTACACCTTC | CASSEGWSPHYGYTF
TRBJ2-7 | . | . | TRBV7-2 | TGTGCCAGCAGCTCGCAACAGGGTCTCTTATACGAGCAGTACTTC | CASSSQQGLLYEQYF
TRBJ1-4 | . | . | TRBV27 | TGTGCCAGCAGTTTAATAGGGCAGGAGGAAAAACTGTTTTTT | CASSLIGQEEKLFF
TRBJ1-2 | . | . | TRBV6-2/TRBV6-3 | TGTGCCAGCAGTACCCGTTTGGGGCACGAGCTAAACTATGGCTACACCTTC | CASSTRLGHELNYGYTF
TRBJ1-2 | . | . | TRBV6-5 | TGTGCCAGCAGTTACTCCCCGAGAGAACTTAACTATGGCTACACCTTC | CASSYSPRELNYGYTF
TRBJ2-7 | . | . | TRBV6-2/TRBV6-3 | TGTGCCAGCAGTCTGGGACTCTCCGAGCAGTACTTC | CASSLGLSEQYF
TRBJ1-1 | . | . | TRBV7-3 | TGTGCCAGCAGCTTATCGGCCCAATGGGGCACTGAAGCTTTCTTT | CASSLSAQWGTEAFF
TRBJ2-3 | TRBD2 | . | TRBV3-1/TRBV3-2 | TGTGCCAGCAGCCAAGATGCCCGGAACCCTAGCGGGAGCTGGGGCACAGATACGCAGTATTTT | CASSQDARNPSGSWGTDTQYF
TRBJ1-1 | . | few | TRBV6-5 | TGTGCCAGCAGTTACCCGGGGGGGTCCACTGAAGCTTTCTTT | CASSYPGGSTEAFF
TRBJ1-3 | . | . | TRBV5-1 | TGCGCCAGCAGCTTGGTGTCAGGGGCTTCGCACCTTGGAAACACCATATATTTT | CASSLVSGASHLGNTIYF
TRBJ2-7 | TRBD1 | . | TRBV29-1 | TGCAGCGTTTCTAGGGGGCTTCGGTCCTACGAGCAGTACTTC | CSVSRGLRSYEQYF
TRBJ2-1 | TRBD2 | once | TRBV11-1 | TGTGCCAGCAGCCCGGGGGGTGGGGGAAGCGAGCAGTTCTTC | CASSPGGGGSEQFF
TRBJ2-2 | . | . | TRBV7-3 | TGTGCCAGCAGCTTAGGGTTTACCGGGGAGCTGTTTTTT | CASSLGFTGELFF
TRBJ2-7 | . | . | TRBV7-2 | TGTGCCAGCAGCGACCGGGGCCTATACGAGCAGTACTTC | CASSDRGLYEQYF
TRBJ2-5 | . | . | TRBV7-2 | TGTGCCAGCAGCTCCCCGAGCGGAAAAGAGACCCAGTACTTC | CASSSPSGKETQYF